The T cell receptor (beta chain) described here comes from a study of radiation and T cells in renal cell carcinoma. Study-level results: Dominant CDR3 motifs occupied more repertoire in irradiated than control tumors.

As for this clone: The target antigen is unknown.

Noted treatment: treatment-naive control, cytoreductive nephrectomy. Control tumors came from treatment-naive patients without prior radiation. The tumor was a clear cell renal cell carcinoma. Control tumor donors were a few females and about a dozen males, median age approximately 60 years. Assay used: immunoSEQ multiplex PCR; TCRdb lists only in-frame clones, some missing. The sample records over 15,000 clones, about 50% being singletons. The length of the CDR3 is 18 residues. V was trimmed by 3 bases and J by 0 bases, leaving 15 bases between them. Per germline, CDR1 MGHDK and CDR2 SYGVNS. This TCR derives from a man aged 35 to 55 with renal cell carcinoma. This sample comprised tumor tissue, obtained from a patient whose treatment was nephrectomy without radiotherapy. V gene TRBV25-1 combines with J gene TRBJ1-6; D may be TRBD1 (5 bases). The CDR3 sequence is CASSERGSVSSYNSPLHF. The CDR3 DNA reads as TGTGCCAGCAGTGAGCGGGGCAGCGTCAGCTCCTATAATTCACCCCTCCACTTT. Supplemented by reference TRBV25-1 and TRBJ1-6, the full variable domain reads EADIYQTPRYLVIGTGKKITLECSQTMGHDKMYWYQQDPGMELHLIHYSYGVNSTEKGDLSSESTVSRIRTEHFPLTLESARPSHTSQYLCASSERGSVSSYNSPLHFGNGTRLTVT.